The clone carrying this T cell receptor (beta chain) was picked up a small number of times. Its matching antigen is unknown. The protocol was immunoSEQ multiplex PCR, while the TCRdb copy is restricted to in-frame clones and leaves out a portion. This table holds around 1,700 clones, roughly 57% found once. This record belongs to a study of STAT3 mutations in large granular lymphocyte leukemia. Study-wide results and caveats: In T-cell large granular lymphocyte leukemia, about half of patients showed multiple immunodominant subclonotypes.

This CDR3 contains 17 residues. The V and J ends lost 6 bases and 0 bases respectively, with 18 bases between them. The germline V gene has CDR1 MDHEN and CDR2 SYDVKM. V and J are TRBV28 and TRBJ1-3, with D perhaps matching TRBD1 (6 bases). Sequencing input: peripheral blood mononuclear cells. This TCR was recovered from a man aged 55-75 years with T-cell large granular lymphocyte leukemia. Some clones in this sample may be carry-over from other donors' samples. Written as DNA, the CDR3 is TGTGCCAGCAGGGTTCGGCCGGGGGCCTTCTCTGGAAACACCATATATTTT. The encoded protein is CASRVRPGAFSGNTIYF.